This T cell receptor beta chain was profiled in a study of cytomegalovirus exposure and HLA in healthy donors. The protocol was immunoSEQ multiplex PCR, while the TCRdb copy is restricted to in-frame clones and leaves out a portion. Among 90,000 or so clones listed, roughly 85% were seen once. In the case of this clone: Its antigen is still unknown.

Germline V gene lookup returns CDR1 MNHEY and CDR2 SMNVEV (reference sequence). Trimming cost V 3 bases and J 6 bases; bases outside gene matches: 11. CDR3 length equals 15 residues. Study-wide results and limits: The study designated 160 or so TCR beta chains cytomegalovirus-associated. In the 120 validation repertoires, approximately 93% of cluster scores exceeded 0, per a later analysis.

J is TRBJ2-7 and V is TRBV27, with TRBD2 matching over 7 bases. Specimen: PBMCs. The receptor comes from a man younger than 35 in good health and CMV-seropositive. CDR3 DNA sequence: TGTGCCAGCAGTTTTTCATGGCGGGAGCGTGGCGAGCAGTACTTC. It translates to CASSFSWRERGEQYF.